This record covers a single T cell receptor beta chain. The data derive from a study of cytomegalovirus exposure and HLA in healthy donors. With 60 Vbeta and 13 Jbeta primers, the PCR was carried out. Only in-frame clones appear in the TCRdb table, and some are missing; sequencing was by immunoSEQ multiplex PCR. The data contain roughly 180,000 clones, about three quarters of them seen just once; the ten biggest clones take up approximately 1.5%. The germline V gene has CDR1 MNHNY and CDR2 SVGAGI (reference sequence). V lost 6 bases and J 1 base, leaving 12 bases between the germline ends. The CDR3 is 14 residues long.

The V call is TRBV6-6, the J call TRBJ1-1; tentatively, D is TRBD1 (5 bases). The source material was PBMCs. The sequence came from a woman younger than 45 in good health and CMV-seropositive. CDR3 DNA sequence: TGTGCCAGCAGCCGGACGGGGGGGAACACTGAAGCTTTCTTT. Translated: CASSRTGGNTEAFF.